This T cell receptor (beta chain) is drawn from a study of shared clonotypes between healthy human individuals. On the study more broadly: Used for every donor were three CD4 naive, three CD4 memory, two CD8 naive and one CD8 memory plate.

TCRdb's table, derived via immunoSEQ multiplex PCR, lists solely in-frame clones and lacks some. This table has about 2.3 million clones, 92% appearing once. The CDR3 loop spans 15 amino acids. The V end lost 3 bases, the J end lost 5 bases, and 16 bases lay between the germline ends. CDR1 and CDR2 from the germline V gene are MDHEN and SYDVKM. As to this clone: Its target is not known.

Points from the study as a whole: Generation probability values for non-shared clonotypes were lower than those for clonotypes shared by all four donors. Larger estimated richness was generally recorded for naive subsets relative to memory subsets.

Memory CD4+ cells were the fraction left after CD45RA+ naive selection. This receptor was identified in a young man in good health. Some clones in this sample may be carry-over from other donors' samples. V is TRBV28 and J is TRBJ2-5; weak D call: TRBD1 (6 bases). Sequences were obtained from naive CD4+ T cells from PBMCs. The subset is: CD45RA+ positively selected. In DNA, the CDR3 is TGTGCCAGCAGTTTCGGGACACTCGGGTTGGAGACCCAGTACTTC. It specifies CASSFGTLGLETQYF.